Listed here are 8 T cell receptor beta chains from one sample, sequenced in a study of metastatic and nonmetastatic thyroid tumors. TCRdb reprocessed the PCR reads using MiXCR. The data contain about 93,000 clones, 8% to 9.5% of them singletons. No patient received treatment before thyroid surgery. The material sequenced was blood. These receptors were obtained from a female donor with papillary thyroid cancer or a benign thyroid nodule (not recorded which). Some clones in this sample may be carry-over from other donors' samples.

This clone was picked up a small number of times. The V and J genes are TRBV4-1 and TRBJ2-1, with D tentatively TRBD2 (5 bases). This CDR3 comprises 15 residues. The V end was cut by 6 bases, the J end by 0 bases, with 12 bases between. The V gene's germline CDR1 is MGHRA and CDR2 YSYEKL. In DNA, the CDR3 is TGCGCCAGCAGAAAAAGCGGTAGCTCCTACAATGAGCAGTTCTTC. This encodes CASRKSGSSYNEQFF.

Turning to this clone: A much larger clone is a single base away; this may be a read error. This sample includes further DNA sequences coding for the same CDR3. J is TRBJ2-5 and V is TRBV7-9; the D is unclear. The CDR3 runs to 13 residues. Per germline, CDR1 SEHNR and CDR2 FQNEAQ (reference sequence). DNA for the CDR3: TGTGCCAGCAGCTTAGCACAAGTGGAGACACAGTACTTC. It codes for CASSLAQVETQYF.

Ten or more counts support this clone. The V gene is TRBV7-2, the J gene TRBJ2-3; TRBD2 agrees at 7 bases. The ends lost 5 bases at V and 3 bases at J; junction bases unmatched: 8. Germline V gene lookup returns CDR1 SGHTA and CDR2 FQGNSA. CDR3 length equals 15 residues. In nucleotides, the CDR3 is TGTGCCAGCAGCCCGGACGGGGGGTCGACAGATACGCAGTATTTT. It translates to CASSPDGGSTDTQYF.

This clone was found many times. The V gene is TRBV24-1, the J gene TRBJ1-2; 11 bases fit TRBD1. The germline V gene has CDR1 KGHDR and CDR2 SFDVKD. The V segment lost 4 bases and the J segment 3 bases; nucleotides outside the gene matches: 3. The CDR3 sequence is 15 residues long. The CDR3 loop is CATSEPGQGDYGYTF. The CDR3 DNA is TGTGCCACCAGTGAGCCGGGACAGGGGGACTATGGCTACACCTTC.

This clone has ten or more counts. V gene TRBV27 combines with J gene TRBJ2-1, with TRBD2 matching 8 bases. The CDR3 is made up of 16 amino acids. Trimming at V came to 0 bases and at J to 0 bases, leaving 1 base not matched to a gene. Per germline, CDR1 MNHEY and CDR2 SMNVEV (reference sequence). CDR3 protein: CASSLSAGGSYNEQFF. The CDR3 region has the DNA TGTGCCAGCAGTTTATCGGCGGGGGGCTCCTACAATGAGCAGTTCTTC.

This sequence joins TRBV7-6 and TRBJ2-5; TRBD1 agrees at 7 bases. The CDR3 spans 13 residues. J was trimmed by 3 bases and V by 8 bases; bases with no gene match: 6. Germline V gene data show CDR1 as SGHVS and CDR2 as FNYEAQ. Here the CDR3 reads CASSRDRKETQYF. CDR3 in DNA: TGTGCCAGCTCCCGGGACAGAAAAGAGACCCAGTACTTC.

This clone was counted at least ten times. The CDR3 region has the DNA TGTGCCAGCAGGCAGGACAGCACCGGGGAGCTGTTTTTT. Its protein product is CASRQDSTGELFF. J is TRBJ2-2 and V is TRBV6-1, with D possibly TRBD1 on 6 matching bases. Deletions cut 6 bases from V and 4 bases from J, with 9 bases between. The CDR3 totals 13 residues. CDR1 is MNHNS and CDR2 is SASEGT in the germline V gene.

This clone has ten or more counts. The chain combines TRBV28 with TRBJ2-5; TRBD1 matches 8 bases. The V gene's germline CDR1 is MDHEN and CDR2 SYDVKM. The CDR3 contains 12 residues. J gave up 4 bases and V 10 bases, and 5 bases lay outside the gene matches. The CDR3 sequence: CATGQGGETQYF. The CDR3 bases are TGTGCCACAGGACAGGGAGGAGAGACCCAGTACTTC. The full variable domain, its missing parts supplied by reference TRBV28 and TRBJ2-5, is DVKVTQSSRYLVKRTGEKVFLECVQDMDHENMFWYRQDPGLGLRLIYFSYDVKMKEKGDIPEGYSVSREKKERFSLILESASTNQTSMYLCATGQGGETQYFGPGTRLLVL.